This T cell receptor beta chain stems from a study of blood T cell repertoires in COVID-19. On the study more broadly: Italy, Spain and the United States were the sources of the convalescent and acute COVID-19 samples.

The data were produced by immunoSEQ multiplex PCR, yet TCRdb's version contains in-frame clones alone and is incomplete. The sample holds 450,000 to 500,000 clones, 87% seen once. The study recruited people aged roughly 18 to 100 years across approximately 23 US areas. This sequence originates from a woman between 18 and 29 years old who had recovered from COVID-19. The sequenced sample consisted of PBMCs or T cells enriched from blood (not recorded which).

The CDR3 loop is CASSLPGHSETGELFF. For the CDR3, the DNA is TGTGCCAGCAGTCTCCCCGGACATAGTGAAACCGGGGAGCTGTTTTTT. V usage is TRBV28 and J usage is TRBJ2-2; weak D call: TRBD1 (5 bases). Germline CDR1 is MDHEN and CDR2 is SYDVKM. The V end was cut by 5 bases, the J end by 5 bases, with 18 bases between. The CDR3 runs to 16 residues.